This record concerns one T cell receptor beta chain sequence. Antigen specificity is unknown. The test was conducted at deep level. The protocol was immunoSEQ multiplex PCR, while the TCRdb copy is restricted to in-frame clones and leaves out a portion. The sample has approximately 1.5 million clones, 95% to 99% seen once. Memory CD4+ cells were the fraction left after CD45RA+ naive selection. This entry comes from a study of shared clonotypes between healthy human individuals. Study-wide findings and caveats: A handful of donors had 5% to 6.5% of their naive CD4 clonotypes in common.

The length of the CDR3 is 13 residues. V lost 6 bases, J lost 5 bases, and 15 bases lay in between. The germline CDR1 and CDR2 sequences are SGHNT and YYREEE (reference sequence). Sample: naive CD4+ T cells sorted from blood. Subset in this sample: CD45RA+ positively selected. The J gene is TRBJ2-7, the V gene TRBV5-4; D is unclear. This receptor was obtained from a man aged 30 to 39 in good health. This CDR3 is CASTTLLGDEQYF. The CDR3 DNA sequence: TGTGCCAGCACCACCCTTCTCGGAGACGAGCAGTACTTC. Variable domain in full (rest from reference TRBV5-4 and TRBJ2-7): ETGVTQSPTHLIKTRGQQVTLRCSSQSGHNTVSWYQQALGQGPQFIFQYYREEENGRGNFPPRFSGLQFPNYSSELNVNALELDDSALYLCASTTLLGDEQYFGPGTRLTVT.